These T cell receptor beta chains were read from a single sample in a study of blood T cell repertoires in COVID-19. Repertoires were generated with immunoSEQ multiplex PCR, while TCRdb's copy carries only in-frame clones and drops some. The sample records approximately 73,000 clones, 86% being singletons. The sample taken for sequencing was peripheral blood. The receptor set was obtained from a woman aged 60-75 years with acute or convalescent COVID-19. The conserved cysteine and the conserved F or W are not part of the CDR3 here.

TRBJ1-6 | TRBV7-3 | ASSRQGDSPLH
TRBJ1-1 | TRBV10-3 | AARQTGPNTEAF
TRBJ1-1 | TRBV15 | ATSRQGGTEAF
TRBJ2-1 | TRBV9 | ASSVYGDEQF
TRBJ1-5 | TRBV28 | ASSENRGALEPQH
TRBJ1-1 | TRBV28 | ASSIHTGGTEAF
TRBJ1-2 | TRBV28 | ASSSQGYT
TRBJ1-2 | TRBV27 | ASSPRSVGGYT
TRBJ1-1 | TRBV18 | ASSPSTQGVGEAF
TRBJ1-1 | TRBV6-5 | ASSYKNTGDDEAF
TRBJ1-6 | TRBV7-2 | ASSRFQGPGRVYNSPLH
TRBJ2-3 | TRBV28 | ASSPRTSGRPTDTQY
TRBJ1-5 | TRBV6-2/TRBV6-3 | ASSPPPWDSEYQPQH
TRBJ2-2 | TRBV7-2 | ASSLRQGRSTGELF